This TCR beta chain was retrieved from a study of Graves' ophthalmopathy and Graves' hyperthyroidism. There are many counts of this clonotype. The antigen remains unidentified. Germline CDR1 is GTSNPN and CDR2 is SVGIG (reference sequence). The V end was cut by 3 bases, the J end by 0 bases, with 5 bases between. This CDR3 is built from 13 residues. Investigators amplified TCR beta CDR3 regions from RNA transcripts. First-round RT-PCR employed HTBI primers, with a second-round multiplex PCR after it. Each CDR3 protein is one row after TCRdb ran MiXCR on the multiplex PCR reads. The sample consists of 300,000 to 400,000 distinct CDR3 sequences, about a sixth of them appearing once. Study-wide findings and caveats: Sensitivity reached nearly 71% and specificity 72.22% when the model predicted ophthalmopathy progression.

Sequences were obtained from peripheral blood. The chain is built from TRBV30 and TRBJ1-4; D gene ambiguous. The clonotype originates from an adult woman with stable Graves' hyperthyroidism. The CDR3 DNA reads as TGTGCCTGGAGGCGACCAACTAATGAAAAACTGTTTTTT. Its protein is CAWRRPTNEKLFF.